This entry lists 30 T cell receptor beta chains sequenced from one sample in a study of blood T cell repertoires in COVID-19 (TCRdb year 2020). Libraries were made using the immunoSEQ multiplex PCR assay. Held by TCRdb, this immuneACCESS table contains in-frame sequences only and omits some clones. Under half of the omission traces to an unresolved V gene where checked; the cause of the rest is unknown. Within this sample are about 210,000 clones, with around 90% of them counted one time only. Together, the top ten hold 7.2% of the sample. The source material was PBMCs or T cells enriched from blood (not recorded which). These TCRs come from a man aged 25-40 years in a cohort exposed to, infected with or recovered from COVID-19 (not recorded which).

This sequence joins TRBV6-2 or TRBV6-3 and TRBJ2-7; 10 nucleotides agree with TRBD2. Germline assignment: CDR1 MNHEY and CDR2 SVGEGT. CDR3 size: 17 residues. The trim removed 0 bases at V and 6 bases at J, leaving 11 bases unmatched. CDR3 DNA: TGTGCCAGCAGTTACTCTAGCGGGAGGCCCCCTCTTGGCGAGCAGTACTTC. Amino acid sequence: CASSYSSGRPPLGEQYF.

The chain couples TRBV3-1 (or the pseudogene TRBV3-2) to TRBJ2-3; TRBD2 aligns across 10 bases. There are 15 residues in the CDR3. CDR1 and CDR2 (germline): LGHDT, YNNKEL (reference sequence). With 4 bases clipped from V and 4 bases from J, the junction kept 5 bases outside the gene matches. CDR3 bases: TGTGCCAGCAGCCCAGCGGGAGGGCCCGCAGATACGCAGTATTTT. It specifies CASSPAGGPADTQYF.

The chain uses TRBV27 and TRBJ1-1, with D possibly TRBD1 on 6 matching bases. The CDR3 consists of 13 residues. Germline CDR1 is MNHEY and CDR2 is SMNVEV (reference sequence). Trimming cost V 6 bases and J 8 bases, with 16 bases left between them. CDR3 residues: CASSITLQGEAFF. The CDR3 bases are TGTGCCAGCAGCATCACCCTACAGGGCGAAGCTTTCTTT.

This clone has just one count. The genes are TRBV5-6 and TRBJ2-7, with 7 bases fitting TRBD1. CDR1 is SGHDT and CDR2 is YYEEEE in the germline V gene. The CDR3 has 16 amino acids. The trim removed 1 base at V and 1 base at J, leaving 8 bases unmatched. The CDR3 spells CASSLMSGGVSYEQYF. The CDR3 DNA reads as TGTGCCAGCAGCTTGATGTCAGGGGGAGTGTCCTACGAGCAGTACTTC.

The V call is TRBV5-1, the J call TRBJ2-3; TRBD2 might be the D (6 bases). The germline V gene has CDR1 SGHRS and CDR2 YFSETQ. CDR3 length: 15 amino acids. V was trimmed by 4 bases and J by 2 bases, leaving 14 bases between them. DNA for the CDR3: TGCGCCAGCAGCCCGGGACTCCAGAACACAGATACGCAGTATTTT. This codes for CASSPGLQNTDTQYF.

This chain joins TRBV7-9 and TRBJ2-7; D unclear. Germline V gene sequence: CDR1 SEHNR, CDR2 FQNEAQ (reference sequence). CDR3 length: 14 amino acids. Trimming took 2 bases from V and 3 from J, leaving 11 bases between them. CDR3 bases: TGTGCCAGCAGCTTACCAGACATTCACTACGAGCAGTACTTC. Its protein product is CASSLPDIHYEQYF. The variable domain in full, completed from reference TRBV7-9 and TRBJ2-7, reads DTGVSQNPRHKITKRGQNVTFRCDPISEHNRLYWYRQTLGQGPEFLTYFQNEAQLEKSRLLSDRFSAERPKGSFSTLEIQRTEQGDSAMYLCASSLPDIHYEQYFGPGTRLTVT.

The chain is built from TRBV4-1 and TRBJ1-2; the D gene is possibly TRBD1 (5 bases). Germline assignment: CDR1 MGHRA and CDR2 YSYEKL. Trimming took off 0 bases at V and 8 bases at J, with 13 bases between the two ends. The CDR3 sequence is 14 residues long. The CDR3 loop is CASSQETARRGYTF. CDR3 DNA: TGCGCCAGCAGCCAAGAGACAGCCCGACGGGGCTACACCTTC.

This clone was detected once. The gene calls are TRBV11-2 and TRBJ2-1; 7 positions agree with TRBD1. CDR3 length: 16 residues. CDR1 SGHAT and CDR2 FQNNGV come from the germline V gene. V shed 4 bases, J shed 6 bases, and the junction held 12 bases outside the gene matches. The CDR3 sequence is CASSSFTGAWANEQFF. Written as DNA, the CDR3 is TGTGCCAGCAGCTCCTTCACAGGGGCCTGGGCCAATGAGCAGTTCTTC.

The chain recombines TRBV15 with TRBJ1-5, with TRBD1 matching 8 bases. Germline CDR1 reads LNHNV; CDR2 reads YYDKDF (reference sequence). The J segment lost 1 base and the V segment lost 3 bases, leaving 14 bases of the junction unmatched. The CDR3 runs to 19 residues. The CDR3 DNA follows: TGTGCCACCAGCAGGGGGCCCGGGACAGGACCCGCCAGCAATCAGCCCCAGCATTTT. Its protein is CATSRGPGTGPASNQPQHF.

The chain combines TRBV5-1 with TRBJ2-3, with TRBD2 identical over 15 bases. V shed 7 bases and J 4 bases; nucleotides not matched to a gene: 7. Germline V gene lookup returns CDR1 SGHRS and CDR2 YFSETQ. There are 16 residues in the CDR3. The CDR3 spells CASGPGLAGGSDTQYF. CDR3 nucleotides: TGCGCCAGCGGCCCTGGACTAGCGGGAGGGTCAGATACGCAGTATTTT. The full variable domain, in which reference TRBV5-1 and TRBJ2-3 provide the parts outside the CDR3, is KAGVTQTPRYLIKTRGQQVTLSCSPISGHRSVSWYQQTPGQGLQFLFEYFSETQRNKGNFPGRFSGRQFSNSRSEMNVSTLELGDSALYLCASGPGLAGGSDTQYFGPGTRLTVL.

The J gene is TRBJ2-1, the V gene TRBV5-1; 10 bases are shared with TRBD2. The germline CDR1 and CDR2 sequences are SGHRS and YFSETQ. The CDR3 is made up of 14 amino acids. With 4 bases clipped from V and 6 bases from J, the junction kept 4 bases outside the gene matches. This chain's CDR3 is CASSELAGTNEQFF. CDR3 sequence (DNA): TGCGCCAGCAGCGAACTAGCGGGAACCAATGAGCAGTTCTTC.

The chain combines TRBV6-5 with TRBJ1-3; 7 bases are shared with TRBD1. The ends lost 6 bases at V and 2 bases at J; junction bases unmatched: 7. Germline V CDR1 and CDR2: MNHEY, SVGAGI. The CDR3 totals 15 residues. CDR3 in amino acids: CASRIDRAPGNTIYF. CDR3 DNA sequence: TGTGCCAGCAGAATCGACAGGGCCCCTGGAAACACCATATATTTT.

The J gene is TRBJ1-4, the V gene TRBV18; no clear D gene. CDR1 and CDR2 (germline): KGHSH, LQKENI. The CDR3 length is 11 residues. The V gene lost 6 bases and the J gene lost 5 bases, with 4 bases spanning the gap. CDR3 sequence (DNA): TGTGCCAGCTCGGCAAATGAAAAACTGTTTTTT. Translating it yields CASSANEKLFF.

This clone was detected only once. This sequence joins TRBV18 and TRBJ1-1; TRBD1 matches at 7 bases. V trimming: 3 bases; J trimming: 2 bases; junction bases outside the gene matches: 9. The CDR3 contains 16 residues. The germline gives CDR1 KGHSH, CDR2 LQKENI. CDR3 sequence (DNA): TGTGCCAGCTCACCTACTCAAGGGACAGTAAACACTGAAGCTTTCTTT. Translating it yields CASSPTQGTVNTEAFF.

The V call is TRBV6-1, the J call TRBJ1-5, with unresolved D. V shed 1 base and J shed 5 bases, with 12 bases lying between them. The CDR3 extends over 15 amino acids. CDR1 MNHNS and CDR2 SASEGT come from the germline V gene. Here the CDR3 reads CASSEVLGPYQPQHF. The CDR3, as DNA: TGTGCCAGCAGTGAAGTTCTGGGCCCGTATCAGCCCCAGCATTTT.

In its sample, this clone was seen a few times. The rearrangement links TRBV3-1 (or the pseudogene TRBV3-2) to TRBJ1-2; the match to TRBD1 covers 9 bases. CDR3 length: 13 residues. Germline-derived CDR1 and CDR2 are LGHDT and YNNKEL (reference sequence). Trimming took 4 bases from V and 8 from J; bases not matched to a gene: 5. In DNA, the CDR3 is TGTGCCAGCAGCCTTAACAGGGGGCGCGGCTACACCTTC. Its translation: CASSLNRGRGYTF.

The chain has TRBV7-6 and TRBJ1-2; D remains unclear. Germline CDR1 is SGHVS and CDR2 is FNYEAQ. Trimming pared 2 bases from V and 8 bases from J, leaving 9 bases between. The CDR3 contains 12 residues. As DNA, the CDR3 is TGTGCCAGCAGCTTACCTGGAGGCGGCTACACCTTC. It translates to CASSLPGGGYTF.

In this sample, this clone turned up once. The V call is TRBV5-6, the J call TRBJ1-3; the D gene is possibly TRBD1 (5 bases). Germline-derived CDR1 and CDR2 are SGHDT and YYEEEE. The CDR3 is 14 residues long. With 5 bases removed from V and 7 bases from J, the gap between germline ends came to 16 bases. CDR3 DNA: TGTGCCAGCAGTTTCTCGGGGGGGACCAACACCATATATTTT. It yields the protein CASSFSGGTNTIYF.

The chain links TRBV5-4 to TRBJ2-7, with D possibly TRBD1 on 6 matching bases. With 0 bases removed from V and 5 bases from J, the gap between germline ends came to 15 bases. The germline gives CDR1 SGHNT, CDR2 YYREEE (reference sequence). The CDR3 length is 15 residues. CDR3 loop: CASSLGGDRFNEQYF. The DNA of the CDR3 is TGTGCCAGCAGCTTGGGTGGCGACAGGTTTAACGAGCAGTACTTC.

The chain combines TRBV7-9 with TRBJ2-1; D perhaps matches TRBD2 (6 bases). Trimming left V 11 bases short and J 5 bases short, with 22 bases between. Germline CDR1 reads SEHNR; CDR2 reads FQNEAQ (reference sequence). The CDR3 has 15 residues. The CDR3 protein is CAAFPHLAHNNEQFF. The CDR3 region has the DNA TGTGCCGCATTCCCTCACCTAGCGCACAACAATGAGCAGTTCTTC.

The genes are TRBV28 and TRBJ2-5, with TRBD2 matching 11 bases. J gave up 5 bases and V 6 bases, and 8 bases lay outside the gene matches. CDR3 length equals 15 residues. Germline CDR1 and CDR2: MDHEN and SYDVKM. The CDR3 sequence is CASRYTSGSGETQYF. The DNA for the CDR3 is TGTGCCAGCAGATACACTAGCGGGAGTGGGGAGACCCAGTACTTC.

This clone was found once. The chain combines TRBV6-1 with TRBJ2-7; maybe TRBD2 (5 bases). Germline V CDR1 and CDR2: MNHNS, SASEGT. This CDR3 contains 14 residues. V lost 0 bases and J 4 bases, leaving 10 bases between the germline ends. CDR3 nucleotides: TGTGCCAGCAGTGAAGCCGGGGTGAGGTACGAGCAGTACTTC. Amino acid sequence: CASSEAGVRYEQYF.

The chain has TRBV4-1 and TRBJ2-7; 7 bases line up with TRBD2. Trimming cost V 4 bases and J 5 bases; bases outside gene matches: 17. The V gene's germline CDR1 is MGHRA and CDR2 YSYEKL. The CDR3 loop spans 17 amino acids. DNA for the CDR3: TGCGCCAGCAGCCTCTTATGGGATAGTGGGAGGGCCCACGAGCAGTACTTC. It specifies CASSLLWDSGRAHEQYF.

The V gene is TRBV18, the J gene TRBJ2-7; 7 nucleotides match TRBD2. The CDR3 runs to 13 residues. J lost 3 bases, V lost 5 bases, and 4 bases had no gene match. Looked up from germline, CDR1 is KGHSH and CDR2 is LQKENI. The CDR3 DNA reads TGTGCCAGCTCAAGAGGGAGGGACTACGAGCAGTACTTC. Its translation is CASSRGRDYEQYF.

The chain is built from TRBV5-4 and TRBJ1-4, with 7 bases fitting TRBD1. V dropped 0 bases and J dropped 7; count of bases not matched to a gene: 9. Per germline, CDR1 SGHNT and CDR2 YYREEE (reference sequence). The CDR3 contains 16 residues. The CDR3 spells CASSLAHRQGGEKLFF. The CDR3, as DNA: TGTGCCAGCAGCTTGGCCCACCGACAGGGAGGTGAAAAACTGTTTTTT.

The chain uses TRBV28 and TRBJ2-7; TRBD1 matches at 9 bases. V shed 3 bases and J 5 bases; nucleotides not matched to a gene: 11. Germline loops: CDR1 MDHEN, CDR2 SYDVKM. The CDR3 totals 16 residues. CDR3 amino acids: CASSFRAWTGDHEQYF. The CDR3 DNA reads TGTGCCAGCAGTTTTAGGGCTTGGACAGGGGACCACGAGCAGTACTTC. The whole variable domain, remainder taken from reference TRBV28 and TRBJ2-7, is DVKVTQSSRYLVKRTGEKVFLECVQDMDHENMFWYRQDPGLGLRLIYFSYDVKMKEKGDIPEGYSVSREKKERFSLILESASTNQTSMYLCASSFRAWTGDHEQYFGPGTRLTVT.

The chain links TRBV28 to TRBJ1-1; tentatively, D is TRBD1 (6 bases). CDR1 MDHEN and CDR2 SYDVKM come from the germline V gene. V shed 10 bases and J shed 8 bases, with 20 bases lying between them. The CDR3 consists of 13 residues. The CDR3 sequence: CATTTGIGSEAFF. The CDR3 DNA sequence: TGTGCCACGACGACAGGTATTGGATCGGAAGCTTTCTTT.

The V gene is TRBV12-3 or TRBV12-4, the J gene TRBJ1-2; no clear D. The CDR3 contains 11 residues. V was shortened by 6 bases and J by 7 bases, with 9 bases between the two germline ends. CDR3 region: CASSTGLGYTF. CDR3 DNA sequence: TGTGCCAGCAGCACGGGTCTTGGCTACACCTTC.

This clone has just a few counts. CDR3 amino acids: CASSRGGTDTWRSGNTIYF. The CDR3 nucleotides read TGTGCCAGCAGTCGGGGGGGCACGGACACATGGCGCTCTGGAAACACCATATATTTT. The chain couples TRBV2 to TRBJ1-3, with a weak D call TRBD1 (6 bases). Germline V gene sequence: CDR1 SNHLY, CDR2 FYNNEI. The CDR3 contains 19 residues. V was shortened by 5 bases and J by 0 bases, with 23 bases between the two germline ends.

The chain recombines TRBV28 with TRBJ2-2, with TRBD1 matching over 8 bases. V trimming: 5 bases; J trimming: 5 bases; junction bases outside the gene matches: 13. Germline-derived CDR1 and CDR2 are MDHEN and SYDVKM. CDR3 size: 17 residues. This CDR3 is CASSPTLRQGATGELFF. Written as DNA, the CDR3 is TGTGCCAGCAGTCCTACCCTGAGGCAGGGGGCAACCGGGGAGCTGTTTTTT.